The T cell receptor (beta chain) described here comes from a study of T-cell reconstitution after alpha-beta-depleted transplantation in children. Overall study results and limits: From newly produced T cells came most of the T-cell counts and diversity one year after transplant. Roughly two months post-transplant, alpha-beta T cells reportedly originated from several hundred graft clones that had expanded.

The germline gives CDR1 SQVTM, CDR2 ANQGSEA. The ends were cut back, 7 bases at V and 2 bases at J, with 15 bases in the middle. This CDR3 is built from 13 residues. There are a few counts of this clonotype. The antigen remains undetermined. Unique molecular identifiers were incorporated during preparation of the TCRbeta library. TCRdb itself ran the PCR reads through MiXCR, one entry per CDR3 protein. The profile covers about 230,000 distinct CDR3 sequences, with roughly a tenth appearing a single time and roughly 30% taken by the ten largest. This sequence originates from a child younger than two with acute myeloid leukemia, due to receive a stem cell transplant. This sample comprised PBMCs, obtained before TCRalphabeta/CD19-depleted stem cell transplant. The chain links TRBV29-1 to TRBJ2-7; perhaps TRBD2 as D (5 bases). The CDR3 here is CSAGRASTYEQYF. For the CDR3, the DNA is TGCAGCGCCGGGCGGGCAAGCACCTACGAGCAGTACTTC.